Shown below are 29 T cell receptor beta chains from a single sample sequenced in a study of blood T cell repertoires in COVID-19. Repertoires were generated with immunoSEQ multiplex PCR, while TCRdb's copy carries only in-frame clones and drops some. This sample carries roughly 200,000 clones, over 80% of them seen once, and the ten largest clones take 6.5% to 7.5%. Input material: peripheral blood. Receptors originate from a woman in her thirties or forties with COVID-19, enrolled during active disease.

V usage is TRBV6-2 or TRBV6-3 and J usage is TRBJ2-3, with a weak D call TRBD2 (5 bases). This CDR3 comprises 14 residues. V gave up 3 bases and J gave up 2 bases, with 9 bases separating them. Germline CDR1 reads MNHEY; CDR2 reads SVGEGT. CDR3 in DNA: TGTGCCAGCAGTTATCCGAGGGACACAGATACGCAGTATTTT. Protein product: CASSYPRDTDTQYF.

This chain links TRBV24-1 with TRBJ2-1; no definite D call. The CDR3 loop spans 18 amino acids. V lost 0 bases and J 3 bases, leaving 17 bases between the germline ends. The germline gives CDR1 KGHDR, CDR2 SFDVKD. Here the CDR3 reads CATSDLKVELSNYNEQFF. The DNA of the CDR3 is TGTGCCACCAGTGATTTGAAGGTGGAGTTGTCTAACTACAATGAGCAGTTCTTC.

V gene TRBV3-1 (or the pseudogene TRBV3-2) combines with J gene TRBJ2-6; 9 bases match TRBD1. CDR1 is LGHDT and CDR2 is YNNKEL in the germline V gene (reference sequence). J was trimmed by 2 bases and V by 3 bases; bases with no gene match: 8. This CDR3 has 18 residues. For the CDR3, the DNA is TGTGCCAGCAGCCAGGTCTCGGGACAGGGCCCTGGGGCCAACGTCCTGACTTTC. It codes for CASSQVSGQGPGANVLTF.

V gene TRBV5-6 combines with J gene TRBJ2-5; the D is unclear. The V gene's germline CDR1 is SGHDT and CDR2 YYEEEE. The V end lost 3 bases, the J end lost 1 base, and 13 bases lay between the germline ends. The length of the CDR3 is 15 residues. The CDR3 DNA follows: TGTGCCAGCAGCTCCACGCATGCCGGCCAAGAGACCCAGTACTTC. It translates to CASSSTHAGQETQYF.

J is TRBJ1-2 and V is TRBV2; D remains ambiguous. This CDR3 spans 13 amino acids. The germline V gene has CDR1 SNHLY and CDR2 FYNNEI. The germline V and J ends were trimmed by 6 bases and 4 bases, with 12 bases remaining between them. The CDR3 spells CASRAGLGYGYTF. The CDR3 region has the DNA TGTGCCAGCAGGGCAGGCCTCGGCTATGGCTACACCTTC.

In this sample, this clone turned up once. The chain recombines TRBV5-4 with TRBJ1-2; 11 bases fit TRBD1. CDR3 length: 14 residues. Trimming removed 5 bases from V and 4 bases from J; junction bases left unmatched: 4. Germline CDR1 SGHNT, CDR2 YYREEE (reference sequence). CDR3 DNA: TGTGCCAGCAGTAGGGACAGGGGGATCTATGGCTACACCTTC. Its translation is CASSRDRGIYGYTF.

The CDR3 region is CASSQNRGRGTDTQYF. In nucleotides, the CDR3 is TGTGCCAGTAGCCAAAACAGGGGCAGGGGCACAGATACGCAGTATTTT. The chain couples TRBV19 to TRBJ2-3, with 7 bases matching TRBD1. From germline, CDR1 is LNHDA and CDR2 SQIVND (reference sequence). The CDR3 runs 16 residues. V shed 6 bases and J 1 base; nucleotides not matched to a gene: 10. The full variable domain, rest sourced from reference TRBV19 and TRBJ2-3, is DGGITQSPKYLFRKEGQNVTLSCEQNLNHDAMYWYRQDPGQGLRLIYYSQIVNDFQKGDIAEGYSVSREKKESFPLTVTSAQKNPTAFYLCASSQNRGRGTDTQYFGPGTRLTVL.

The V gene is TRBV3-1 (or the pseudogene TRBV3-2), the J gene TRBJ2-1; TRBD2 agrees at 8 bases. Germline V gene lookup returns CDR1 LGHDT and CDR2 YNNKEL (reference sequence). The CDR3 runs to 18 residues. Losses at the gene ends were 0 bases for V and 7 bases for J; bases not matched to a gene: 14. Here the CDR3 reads CASSQDQGLGGWRNEQFF. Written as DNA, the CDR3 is TGTGCCAGCAGCCAAGATCAGGGACTAGGAGGATGGAGGAATGAGCAGTTCTTC.

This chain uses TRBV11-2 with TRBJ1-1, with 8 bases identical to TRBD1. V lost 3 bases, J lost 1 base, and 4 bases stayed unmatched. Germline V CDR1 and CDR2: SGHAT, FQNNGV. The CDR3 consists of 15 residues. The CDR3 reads CASSFGTGGNTEAFF. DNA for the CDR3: TGTGCCAGCAGCTTCGGAACAGGGGGGAACACTGAAGCTTTCTTT.

Here the CDR3 DNA reads TGTGCCAGTAGTGCCCTAGCGGTTAGCACAGATACGCAGTATTTT. It is translated as CASSALAVSTDTQYF. V usage is TRBV19 and J usage is TRBJ2-3; 7 nucleotides align to TRBD2. Per the germline V gene, CDR1 is LNHDA and CDR2 is SQIVND (reference sequence). J gave up 0 bases and V 5 bases, and 5 bases lay outside the gene matches. There are 15 residues in the CDR3.

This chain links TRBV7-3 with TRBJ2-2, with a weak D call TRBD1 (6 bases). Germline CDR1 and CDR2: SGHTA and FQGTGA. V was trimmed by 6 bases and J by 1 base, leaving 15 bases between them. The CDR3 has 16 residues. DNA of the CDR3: TGTGCCAGCAGTTCTCAGGGGCTATTGAACACCGGGGAGCTGTTTTTT. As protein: CASSSQGLLNTGELFF.

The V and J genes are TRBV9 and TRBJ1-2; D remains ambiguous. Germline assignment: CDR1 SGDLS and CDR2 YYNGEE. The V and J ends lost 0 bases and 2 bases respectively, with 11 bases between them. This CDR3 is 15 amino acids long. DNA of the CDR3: TGTGCCAGCAGCGTAGGGAGAGCGTTGAACTATGGCTACACCTTC. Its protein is CASSVGRALNYGYTF.

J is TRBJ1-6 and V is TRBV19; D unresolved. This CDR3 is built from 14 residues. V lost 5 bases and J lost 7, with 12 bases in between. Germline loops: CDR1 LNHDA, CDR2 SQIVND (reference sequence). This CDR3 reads CASSSGSLNSPLHF. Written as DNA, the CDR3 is TGTGCCAGTAGTTCCGGGAGCCTAAATTCACCCCTCCACTTT.

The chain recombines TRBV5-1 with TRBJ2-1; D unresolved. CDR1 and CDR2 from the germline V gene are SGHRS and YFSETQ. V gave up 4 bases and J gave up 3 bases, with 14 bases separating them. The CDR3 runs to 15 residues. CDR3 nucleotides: TGCGCCAGCAGCCCTGTAGCTAACAACTACAATGAGCAGTTCTTC. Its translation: CASSPVANNYNEQFF.

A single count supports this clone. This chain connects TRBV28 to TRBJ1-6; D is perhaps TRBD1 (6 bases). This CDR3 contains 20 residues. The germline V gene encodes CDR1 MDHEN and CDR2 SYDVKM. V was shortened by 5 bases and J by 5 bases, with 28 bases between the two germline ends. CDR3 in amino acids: CASSGPPYLGLNRDNSPLHF. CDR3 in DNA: TGTGCCAGCAGTGGACCCCCTTACCTCGGGTTGAACAGGGATAATTCACCCCTCCACTTT.

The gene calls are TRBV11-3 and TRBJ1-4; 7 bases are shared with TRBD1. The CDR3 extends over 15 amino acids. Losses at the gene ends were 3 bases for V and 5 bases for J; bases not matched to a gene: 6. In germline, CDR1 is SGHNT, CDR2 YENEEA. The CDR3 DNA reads TGTGCCAGCAGCTTTTCATCAGGGGGGAATGAAAAACTGTTTTTT. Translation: CASSFSSGGNEKLFF.

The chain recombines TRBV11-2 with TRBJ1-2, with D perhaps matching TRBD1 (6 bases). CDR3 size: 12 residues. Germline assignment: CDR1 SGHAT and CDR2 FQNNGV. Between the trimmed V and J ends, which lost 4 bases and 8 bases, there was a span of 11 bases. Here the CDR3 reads CASSYRVGGYTF. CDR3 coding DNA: TGTGCCAGCAGCTACAGGGTAGGGGGCTACACCTTC.

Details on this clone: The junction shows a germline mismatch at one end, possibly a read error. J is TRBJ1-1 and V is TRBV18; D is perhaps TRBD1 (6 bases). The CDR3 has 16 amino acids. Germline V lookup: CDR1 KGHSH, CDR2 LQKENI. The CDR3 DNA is TGTGCCAGCTCAACACCCTTTAGCTCACAGGGAACTGAAGCTTTCTTT. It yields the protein CASSTPFSSQGTEAFF.

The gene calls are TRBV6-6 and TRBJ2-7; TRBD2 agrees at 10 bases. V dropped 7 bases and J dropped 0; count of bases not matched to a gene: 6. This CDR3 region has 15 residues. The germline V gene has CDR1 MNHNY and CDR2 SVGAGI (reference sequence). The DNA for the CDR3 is TGTGCCAGCAAGAATAGCGGGGGGCCCTCCTACGAGCAGTACTTC. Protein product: CASKNSGGPSYEQYF.

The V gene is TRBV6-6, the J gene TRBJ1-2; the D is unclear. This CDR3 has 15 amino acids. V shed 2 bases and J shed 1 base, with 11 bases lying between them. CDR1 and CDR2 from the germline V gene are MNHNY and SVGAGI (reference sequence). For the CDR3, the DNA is TGTGCCAGCAGTTACAAGCGGTTGGATAACTATGGCTACACCTTC. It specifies CASSYKRLDNYGYTF.

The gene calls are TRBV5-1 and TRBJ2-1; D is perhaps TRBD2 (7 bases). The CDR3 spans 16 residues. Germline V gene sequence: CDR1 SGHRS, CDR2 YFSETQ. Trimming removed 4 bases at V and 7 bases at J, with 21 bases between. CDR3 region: CASSRAGGLGWNEQFF. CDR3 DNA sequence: TGCGCCAGCAGCAGGGCCGGGGGGCTGGGCTGGAATGAGCAGTTCTTC.

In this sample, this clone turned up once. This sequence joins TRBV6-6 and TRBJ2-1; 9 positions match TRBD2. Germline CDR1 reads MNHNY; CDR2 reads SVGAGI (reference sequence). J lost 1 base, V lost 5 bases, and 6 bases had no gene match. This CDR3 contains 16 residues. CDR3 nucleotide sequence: TGTGCCAGCAGTCCGGATAGCGGGGGATCCTACAATGAGCAGTTCTTC. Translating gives CASSPDSGGSYNEQFF.

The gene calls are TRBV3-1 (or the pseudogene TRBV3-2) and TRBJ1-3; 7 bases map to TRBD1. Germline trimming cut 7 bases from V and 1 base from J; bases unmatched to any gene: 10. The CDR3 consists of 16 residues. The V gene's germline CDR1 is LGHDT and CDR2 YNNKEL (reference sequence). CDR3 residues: CASTQTGTFSGNTIYF. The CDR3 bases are TGTGCCAGCACCCAGACAGGGACATTTTCTGGAAACACCATATATTTT.

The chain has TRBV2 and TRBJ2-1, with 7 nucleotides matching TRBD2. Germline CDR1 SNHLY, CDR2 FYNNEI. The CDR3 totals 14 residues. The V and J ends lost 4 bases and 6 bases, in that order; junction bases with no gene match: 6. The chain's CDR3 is CASSAGGGSNEQFF. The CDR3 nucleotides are TGTGCCAGCAGTGCTGGGGGGGGGTCCAATGAGCAGTTCTTC.

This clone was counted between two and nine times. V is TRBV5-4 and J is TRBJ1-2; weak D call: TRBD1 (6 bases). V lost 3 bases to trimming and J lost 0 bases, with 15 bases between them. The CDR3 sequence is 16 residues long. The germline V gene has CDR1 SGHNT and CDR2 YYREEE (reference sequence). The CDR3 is CASSSLDRRANYGYTF. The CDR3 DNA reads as TGTGCCAGCAGCTCCTTAGACAGGCGAGCTAACTATGGCTACACCTTC. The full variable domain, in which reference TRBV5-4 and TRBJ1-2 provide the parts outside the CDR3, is ETGVTQSPTHLIKTRGQQVTLRCSSQSGHNTVSWYQQALGQGPQFIFQYYREEENGRGNFPPRFSGLQFPNYSSELNVNALELDDSALYLCASSSLDRRANYGYTFGSGTRLTVV.

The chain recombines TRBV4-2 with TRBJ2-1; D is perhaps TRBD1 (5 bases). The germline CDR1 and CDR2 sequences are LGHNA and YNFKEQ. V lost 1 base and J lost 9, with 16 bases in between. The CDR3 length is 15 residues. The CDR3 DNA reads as TGTGCCAGCAGCCAAGGGACACCCCACCGGAGTGAGCAGTTCTTC. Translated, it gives CASSQGTPHRSEQFF.

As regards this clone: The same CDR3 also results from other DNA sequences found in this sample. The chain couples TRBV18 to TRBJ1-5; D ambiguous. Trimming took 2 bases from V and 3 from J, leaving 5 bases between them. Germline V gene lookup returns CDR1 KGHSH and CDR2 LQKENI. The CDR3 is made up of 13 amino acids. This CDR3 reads CASSPGSNQPQHF. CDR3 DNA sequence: TGTGCCAGCTCACCAGGCTCCAATCAGCCCCAGCATTTT.

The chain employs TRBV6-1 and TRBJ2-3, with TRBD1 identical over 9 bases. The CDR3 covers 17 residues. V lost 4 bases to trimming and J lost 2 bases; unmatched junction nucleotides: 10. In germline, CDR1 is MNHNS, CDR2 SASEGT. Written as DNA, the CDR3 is TGTGCCAGCAGTGGAACTGAGACAGGGGGTCCCACAGATACGCAGTATTTT. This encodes CASSGTETGGPTDTQYF.

For the CDR3, the DNA is TGTGCCAGCAGCGGCCTGGGGAGCGGGAGGGAGTGGGGCGAGCAGTACTTC. Translated: CASSGLGSGREWGEQYF. This chain uses TRBV21-1 with TRBJ2-7; the D call in the table, TRBD2, was not verified against the DNA. TRBV21-1 constitutes a pseudogene. The CDR3 loop spans 17 amino acids.